These T cell receptor beta chains were read from a single sample in a study of technical replicates of blood from a few donors. Generated by immunoSEQ multiplex PCR, the TCRdb table keeps only in-frame clones and is missing some. The repertoire holds approximately 89,000 clones, about 94% seen once, with about 0.39% in the top ten. Sequencing was carried out using T cells isolated from PBMCs. These receptors were obtained from a human donor in good health. Both conserved end residues are part of each CDR3. D genes are given only for firm matches. Not all rows give a size; the values are once, few, many and, for expanded clones, a class.

j_call: TRBJ2-3; d_call: TRBD2; v_call: TRBV7-3; clone_size: NA; cdr3_aa: CASKASGSTDTQYF; cdr3_nt: TGTGCCAGCAAGGCTAGCGGTAGCACAGATACGCAGTATTTT
j_call: TRBJ2-3; d_call: NA; v_call: TRBV6-6; clone_size: NA; cdr3_aa: CASSYMTDTQYF; cdr3_nt: TGTGCCAGCTCTTACATGACAGATACGCAGTATTTT
j_call: TRBJ2-7; d_call: NA; v_call: TRBV18; clone_size: NA; cdr3_aa: CASSPGGLPYEQYF; cdr3_nt: TGTGCCAGCTCACCAGGCGGTCTCCCCTACGAGCAGTACTTC
j_call: TRBJ2-3; d_call: TRBD2; v_call: TRBV5-1; clone_size: NA; cdr3_aa: CGTSGNPASDTQYF; cdr3_nt: TGCGGTACTAGCGGGAACCCTGCTTCAGATACGCAGTATTTT
j_call: TRBJ1-4; d_call: TRBD1; v_call: TRBV19; clone_size: once; cdr3_aa: CASSPPSQGNEKLFF; cdr3_nt: TGTGCCAGTAGTCCCCCTTCACAGGGGAATGAAAAACTGTTTTTT
j_call: TRBJ1-2; d_call: TRBD1; v_call: TRBV2; clone_size: once; cdr3_aa: CASFDRGGGYTF; cdr3_nt: TGTGCCAGCTTTGACAGGGGAGGAGGCTACACCTTC
j_call: TRBJ2-1; d_call: TRBD2; v_call: TRBV13; clone_size: NA; cdr3_aa: CASSLDTSGPNEQFF; cdr3_nt: TGTGCCAGCAGCTTAGATACTAGCGGGCCTAATGAGCAGTTCTTC
j_call: TRBJ2-2; d_call: NA; v_call: TRBV23-1; clone_size: NA; cdr3_aa: CASSRRTYRVVHPGELFF; cdr3_nt: TGCGCCAGCAGTCGGCGAACGTACAGGGTTGTACATCCCGGGGAGCTGTTTTTT
j_call: TRBJ2-7; d_call: TRBD2; v_call: TRBV6-5; clone_size: NA; cdr3_aa: CASSLAGDYEQYF; cdr3_nt: TGTGCCAGCAGCCTAGCGGGCGACTACGAGCAGTACTTC
j_call: TRBJ1-1; d_call: TRBD1; v_call: TRBV19; clone_size: NA; cdr3_aa: CASLKFGQTGGQGEAFF; cdr3_nt: TGTGCCAGTTTAAAGTTTGGCCAAACAGGGGGCCAAGGTGAAGCTTTCTTT
j_call: TRBJ1-1; d_call: NA; v_call: TRBV7-2; clone_size: NA; cdr3_aa: CASSLVKGGWWEAFF; cdr3_nt: TGTGCCAGCAGCTTAGTGAAGGGCGGGTGGTGGGAAGCTTTCTTT
j_call: TRBJ2-1; d_call: TRBD2; v_call: TRBV5-4; clone_size: NA; cdr3_aa: CASSFSSGRASYNEQFF; cdr3_nt: TGTGCCAGCAGCTTTAGTAGCGGGAGGGCCTCCTACAATGAGCAGTTCTTC
j_call: TRBJ2-7; d_call: TRBD1; v_call: TRBV27; clone_size: NA; cdr3_aa: CASSMTGNYEQYF; cdr3_nt: TGTGCCAGCAGTATGACAGGGAACTACGAGCAGTACTTC
j_call: TRBJ2-7; d_call: NA; v_call: TRBV6-6; clone_size: NA; cdr3_aa: CASSYSILGAGEQYF; cdr3_nt: TGTGCCAGCAGTTACTCGATTCTGGGGGCAGGGGAGCAGTACTTC
j_call: TRBJ2-1; d_call: TRBD1; v_call: TRBV12-5; clone_size: NA; cdr3_aa: CASGLVLGTEYNEQFF; cdr3_nt: TGTGCTAGTGGTTTGGTATTGGGGACAGAGTACAATGAGCAGTTCTTC
j_call: TRBJ1-1; d_call: NA; v_call: TRBV19; clone_size: NA; cdr3_aa: CASSDRSGTEAFF; cdr3_nt: TGTGCCAGTAGTGACAGGAGTGGCACTGAAGCTTTCTTT
j_call: TRBJ2-7; d_call: NA; v_call: TRBV7-2; clone_size: NA; cdr3_aa: CASSLNRGGGKGYF; cdr3_nt: TGTGCCAGCAGCTTGAATAGGGGGGGCGGTAAAGGCTACTTC
j_call: TRBJ2-7; d_call: TRBD1; v_call: TRBV5-1; clone_size: NA; cdr3_aa: CASSLLGTAYEQYF; cdr3_nt: TGCGCCAGCAGCTTATTAGGGACAGCCTACGAGCAGTACTTC
j_call: TRBJ2-7; d_call: NA; v_call: TRBV5-1; clone_size: NA; cdr3_aa: CASSPELREQYF; cdr3_nt: TGCGCCAGCAGCCCGGAGTTGAGGGAGCAGTACTTC
j_call: TRBJ1-4; d_call: NA; v_call: TRBV30; clone_size: NA; cdr3_aa: CAWSVLGGTNEKLFF; cdr3_nt: TGTGCCTGGAGTGTATTGGGAGGAACTAATGAAAAACTGTTTTTT
j_call: TRBJ2-7; d_call: TRBD1; v_call: TRBV30; clone_size: NA; cdr3_aa: CAWRLTGTYEQYF; cdr3_nt: TGTGCCTGGAGATTGACAGGGACCTACGAGCAGTACTTC
j_call: TRBJ1-1; d_call: NA; v_call: TRBV9; clone_size: NA; cdr3_aa: CASSPGGSEAFF; cdr3_nt: TGTGCCAGCAGCCCCGGGGGGTCTGAAGCTTTCTTT
j_call: TRBJ2-7; d_call: NA; v_call: TRBV7-8; clone_size: few; cdr3_aa: CASSSGQTYEQYF; cdr3_nt: TGTGCCAGCAGCTCCGGACAAACCTACGAGCAGTACTTC
j_call: TRBJ1-1; d_call: NA; v_call: TRBV6-1; clone_size: once; cdr3_aa: CASSEPPGVGTEAFF; cdr3_nt: TGTGCCAGCAGTGAACCCCCAGGGGTGGGCACTGAAGCTTTCTTT
j_call: TRBJ2-3; d_call: TRBD1; v_call: TRBV6-4; clone_size: NA; cdr3_aa: CASSPGTGLPDTQYF; cdr3_nt: TGTGCCAGCAGTCCCGGGACAGGGCTTCCAGATACGCAGTATTTT
j_call: TRBJ2-1; d_call: TRBD2; v_call: TRBV27; clone_size: NA; cdr3_aa: CASSPTTSGGLNEQFF; cdr3_nt: TGTGCCAGCAGTCCGACCACTAGCGGGGGGCTCAATGAGCAGTTCTTC
j_call: TRBJ1-1; d_call: NA; v_call: TRBV10-3; clone_size: once; cdr3_aa: CAISEYGGMNTEAFF; cdr3_nt: TGTGCCATCAGTGAGTACGGAGGCATGAACACTGAAGCTTTCTTT
j_call: TRBJ2-5; d_call: NA; v_call: TRBV6-1; clone_size: NA; cdr3_aa: CASSASAVSETQYF; cdr3_nt: TGTGCCAGCAGTGCTAGCGCGGTTTCGGAGACCCAGTACTTC
j_call: TRBJ1-1; d_call: NA; v_call: TRBV6-6; clone_size: NA; cdr3_aa: CASSPGSGAFF; cdr3_nt: TGTGCCAGCAGTCCAGGGTCCGGAGCTTTCTTT
j_call: TRBJ1-2; d_call: TRBD1; v_call: TRBV2; clone_size: NA; cdr3_aa: CASSGTLRTGGYDGYTF; cdr3_nt: TGTGCCAGCAGTGGGACACTTAGGACAGGGGGGTACGATGGCTACACCTTC
j_call: TRBJ2-1; d_call: TRBD1; v_call: TRBV5-1; clone_size: NA; cdr3_aa: CASSNGQGSYNEQFF; cdr3_nt: TGCGCCAGCAGCAATGGACAGGGCTCCTACAATGAGCAGTTCTTC
j_call: TRBJ1-1; d_call: TRBD1; v_call: TRBV5-1; clone_size: NA; cdr3_aa: CASSLGTGSNTEAFF; cdr3_nt: TGCGCCAGCAGCTTAGGGACAGGTTCGAACACTGAAGCTTTCTTT
j_call: TRBJ1-1; d_call: TRBD1; v_call: TRBV18; clone_size: NA; cdr3_aa: CASSPGQTSNTEAFF; cdr3_nt: TGTGCCAGCTCACCGGGACAGACATCGAACACTGAAGCTTTCTTT
j_call: TRBJ1-5; d_call: NA; v_call: TRBV19; clone_size: few; cdr3_aa: CASSTVNQPQHF; cdr3_nt: TGTGCCAGTAGTACAGTCAATCAGCCCCAGCATTTT
j_call: TRBJ2-1; d_call: TRBD2; v_call: TRBV10-1; clone_size: NA; cdr3_aa: CASSGGTSSFNEQFF; cdr3_nt: TGCGCCAGCAGTGGGGGGACTAGTTCTTTTAATGAGCAGTTCTTC
j_call: TRBJ2-6; d_call: NA; v_call: TRBV19; clone_size: NA; cdr3_aa: CATNRAGANVLTF; cdr3_nt: TGTGCCACCAACAGGGCTGGGGCCAACGTCCTGACTTTC